Shown below are 17 T cell receptor beta chains from a single sample sequenced in a study of cytomegalovirus exposure and HLA in healthy donors. The PCR ran on 60 Vbeta and 13 Jbeta primers. Data came from immunoSEQ multiplex PCR; TCRdb stores just in-frame clones and leaves some out. The sample consists of about 160,000 clones, about 72% of them appearing once. The specimen sequenced was PBMCs. All receptors come from a man aged 50 to 59 in good health and CMV-seropositive.

The V and J genes are TRBV15 and TRBJ1-5; 8 nucleotides agree with TRBD1. The germline CDR1 and CDR2 sequences are LNHNV and YYDKDF (reference sequence). CDR3 length: 13 residues. J lost 6 bases, V lost 5 bases, and 3 bases had no gene match. The CDR3 nucleotides read TGTGCCACCAGCGTTGACAGGGGTCAGCCCCAGCATTTT. It codes for CATSVDRGQPQHF.

The rearrangement joins TRBV7-3 to TRBJ2-3; 8 nucleotides align to TRBD2. V shed 1 base and J 2 bases; nucleotides not matched to a gene: 8. The CDR3 sequence is 17 residues long. From germline, CDR1 is SGHTA and CDR2 FQGTGA. The CDR3 spells CASSLRRSGGHTDTQYF. As DNA, the CDR3 is TGTGCCAGCAGCTTAAGGCGGTCGGGGGGGCACACAGATACGCAGTATTTT.

This clone was observed a handful of times. This chain links TRBV27 with TRBJ1-2, with 9 bases lining up with TRBD1. The CDR3 spans 16 residues. Germline trimming cut 6 bases from V and 2 bases from J; bases unmatched to any gene: 10. Germline CDR1 reads MNHEY; CDR2 reads SMNVEV (reference sequence). Here the CDR3 reads CASSLDSGQGNYGYTF. In nucleotides, the CDR3 is TGTGCCAGCAGCCTCGACTCGGGACAGGGCAACTATGGCTACACCTTC.

This sequence joins TRBV10-1 and TRBJ1-1; no definite D call. Trimming left V 2 bases short and J 0 bases short, with 7 bases between. This CDR3 region has 14 residues. CDR1 and CDR2 (germline): WNHNN, SYGVQD (reference sequence). DNA for the CDR3: TGCGCCAGCAGTGAGGCGGTAATGAACACTGAAGCTTTCTTT. Amino acids: CASSEAVMNTEAFF.

The rearrangement uses TRBV4-3 and TRBJ2-5; no clear D gene. The J call is doubtful: the DNA matches TRBJ2-7 better. CDR1 and CDR2 from the germline V gene are LGHNA and YSLEER. CDR3 length: 14 residues. The CDR3 DNA sequence: TGCGCCAGCAGCCAGGCCCGGCTAGCCTACGAGCAGTACTTC. The encoded protein is CASSQARLAYEQYF.

This clone appeared a few times. In DNA form, the CDR3 reads TGTGCCAGCAGCTTAGACGGAAGGGGGGAGACCCAGTACTTC. Translating gives CASSLDGRGETQYF. The chain links TRBV5-5 to TRBJ2-5; a weak D match, TRBD1 (6 bases). Trimming pared 2 bases from V and 5 bases from J, leaving 13 bases between. The CDR3 is made up of 14 amino acids. Germline CDR1 is SGHKS and CDR2 is YYEKEE (reference sequence).

This rearrangement joins TRBV29-1 to TRBJ1-5, with no clear D. The germline gives CDR1 SQVTM, CDR2 ANQGSEA. V gave up 5 bases and J gave up 7 bases, with 12 bases separating them. This CDR3 is built from 12 residues. CDR3 nucleotide sequence: TGCAGCGTTTGTCTCGAGGGCCAGCCCCAGCATTTT. Its protein product is CSVCLEGQPQHF.

Points on this clone: Since the CDR3 does not end with the conserved phenylalanine or tryptophan, this likely comes from a read error. The genes are TRBV12-5 and TRBJ1-6; D remains unclear. V was shortened by 4 bases and J by 1 base, with 11 bases between the two germline ends. From germline, CDR1 is LGHNT and CDR2 FRNRAP. This CDR3 contains 16 residues. CDR3 region: CASGSPSGSYNSPLHS. The CDR3 DNA reads TGTGCTAGTGGTTCCCCCAGCGGATCCTATAATTCACCCCTCCACTCT.

The gene calls are TRBV4-3 and TRBJ2-5; the match to TRBD2 covers 8 bases. The better agreement between TRBJ2-7 and the DNA end casts doubt on the J call. CDR3 size: 15 residues. Germline CDR1 reads LGHNA; CDR2 reads YSLEER. In DNA, the CDR3 is TGCGCCAGCAGCAACGGGCTTGGGCGGGGGGACGAGCAGTACTTC. Residues: CASSNGLGRGDEQYF.

The chain couples TRBV27 to TRBJ2-7, with D possibly matching TRBD2 (6 bases). The V gene's germline CDR1 is MNHEY and CDR2 SMNVEV (reference sequence). The CDR3 spans 12 residues. Trimming stripped 6 bases from V and 7 bases from J, with 13 bases between. The CDR3 DNA reads TGTGCCAGCAGGCGGGGTTTTCATGAGCAGTACTTC. This encodes CASRRGFHEQYF.

The V call is TRBV5-1, the J call TRBJ2-6; 7 nucleotides match TRBD2. The V segment lost 6 bases and the J segment 1 base; nucleotides outside the gene matches: 7. Germline lookup yields CDR1 SGHRS and CDR2 YFSETQ. The CDR3 loop spans 16 amino acids. The CDR3: CASTLGGESGANVLTF. The CDR3 bases are TGCGCCAGCACCCTGGGGGGGGAATCTGGGGCCAACGTCCTGACTTTC.

The chain uses TRBV6-6 and TRBJ2-7, with no clear D. Germline V gives CDR1 MNHNY, CDR2 SVGAGI (reference sequence). V lost 0 bases and J 4 bases, leaving 10 bases between the germline ends. This CDR3 is built from 14 residues. The CDR3 nucleotides are TGTGCCAGCAGTTACTCTACGGGTGGGTACGAGCAGTACTTC. This codes for CASSYSTGGYEQYF.

The chain employs TRBV7-8 and TRBJ2-5, with a tentative D call TRBD2 (6 bases). The J call may be faulty, since TRBJ2-7 better matches the DNA end. The CDR3 extends over 15 amino acids. Germline V gene sequence: CDR1 SGHVS, CDR2 FQNEAQ. This chain's CDR3 is CASSFTTGTAYEQYF. The CDR3 DNA is TGTGCCAGCAGTTTTACCACCGGGACTGCCTACGAGCAGTACTTC.

The chain links TRBV28 to TRBJ1-5; D remains unclear. V gave up 1 base and J gave up 4 bases, with 17 bases separating them. Germline V lookup: CDR1 MDHEN, CDR2 SYDVKM. The CDR3 has 17 residues. DNA of the CDR3: TGTGCCAGCAGTTTATTAGGCCTCGGGTCAAGGAATCAGCCCCAGCATTTT. It codes for CASSLLGLGSRNQPQHF. The full variable domain, with the rest looked up from reference TRBV28 and TRBJ1-5, is DVKVTQSSRYLVKRTGEKVFLECVQDMDHENMFWYRQDPGLGLRLIYFSYDVKMKEKGDIPEGYSVSREKKERFSLILESASTNQTSMYLCASSLLGLGSRNQPQHFGDGTRLSIL.

This chain joins TRBV28 and TRBJ2-5; 9 positions match TRBD1. The J call may be faulty, since TRBJ2-7 better matches the DNA end. The CDR3 contains 15 residues. Germline assignment: CDR1 MDHEN and CDR2 SYDVKM. CDR3 nucleotide sequence: TGTGCCAGCAGTTTAAGTGGACAGGGGCTTCACGAGCAGTACTTC. Translation gives CASSLSGQGLHEQYF.

The rearrangement uses TRBV4-3 and TRBJ1-1; D possibly corresponds to TRBD1 (5 bases). V dropped 1 base and J dropped 4 bases, with 10 bases sitting between them. The CDR3 runs to 14 residues. The germline V gene has CDR1 LGHNA and CDR2 YSLEER. Written as DNA, the CDR3 is TGCGCCAGCAGCCAAGGGGAGGGACCCACTGAAGCTTTCTTT. Encoded protein: CASSQGEGPTEAFF.

The V and J genes are TRBV30 and TRBJ1-4; TRBD1 agrees at 8 bases. This CDR3 is built from 17 residues. V shed 5 bases and J 3 bases; nucleotides not matched to a gene: 14. From germline, CDR1 is GTSNPN and CDR2 SVGIG (reference sequence). CDR3 residues: CAWHGGQGLYSNEKLFF. CDR3 DNA: TGTGCCTGGCATGGCGGACAGGGCCTTTACTCTAATGAAAAACTGTTTTTT.